The present entry profiles one T cell receptor beta chain with its context. Single viable CD3+CD4+CD8-CD45RO+ cells were sorted as the memory CD4+ T cells. Positive selection with CD4 microbeads enriched total CD4+ T cells. The CDR3 is 17 amino acids. Looked up from germline, CDR1 is MDHEN and CDR2 is SYDVKM. Trimming cost V 6 bases and J 2 bases; bases outside gene matches: 13. The data were produced by immunoSEQ multiplex PCR, yet TCRdb's version contains in-frame clones alone and is incomplete. The profile shows some 48,000 clones, roughly 78% of them singletons. The entry originates in a study of memory CD4+ T cells and cytomegalovirus serostatus. In the study overall: Donors were healthy Belgian adults, 10 or so CMV seropositive and 24 seronegative.

This chain connects TRBV28 to TRBJ2-4; 7 bases align to TRBD1. Material: memory CD4+ T cells from blood. This receptor was obtained from an adult in good health and CMV-seronegative. CDR3 in amino acids: CASRPRQGMGTKNIQYF. Here the CDR3 DNA reads TGTGCCAGCAGACCGAGACAGGGCATGGGGACCAAAAACATTCAGTACTTC.